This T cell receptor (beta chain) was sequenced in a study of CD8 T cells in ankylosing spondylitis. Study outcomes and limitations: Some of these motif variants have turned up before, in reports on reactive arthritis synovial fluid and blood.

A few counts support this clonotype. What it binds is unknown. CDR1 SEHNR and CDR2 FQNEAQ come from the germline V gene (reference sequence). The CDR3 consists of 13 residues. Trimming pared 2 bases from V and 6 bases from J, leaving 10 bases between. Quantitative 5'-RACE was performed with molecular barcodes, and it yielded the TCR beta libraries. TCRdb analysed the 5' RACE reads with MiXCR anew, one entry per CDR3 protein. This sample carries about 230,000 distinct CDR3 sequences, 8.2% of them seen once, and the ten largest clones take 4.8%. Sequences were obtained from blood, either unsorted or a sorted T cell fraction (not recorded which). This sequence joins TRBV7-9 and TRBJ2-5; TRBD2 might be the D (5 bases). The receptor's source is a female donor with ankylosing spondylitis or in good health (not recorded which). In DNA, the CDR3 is TGTGCCAGCAGCTTAAGGGAGAAAAAGACCCAGTACTTC. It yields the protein CASSLREKKTQYF. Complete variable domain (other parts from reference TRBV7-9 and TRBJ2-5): DTGVSQNPRHKITKRGQNVTFRCDPISEHNRLYWYRQTLGQGPEFLTYFQNEAQLEKSRLLSDRFSAERPKGSFSTLEIQRTEQGDSAMYLCASSLREKKTQYFGPGTRLLVL.